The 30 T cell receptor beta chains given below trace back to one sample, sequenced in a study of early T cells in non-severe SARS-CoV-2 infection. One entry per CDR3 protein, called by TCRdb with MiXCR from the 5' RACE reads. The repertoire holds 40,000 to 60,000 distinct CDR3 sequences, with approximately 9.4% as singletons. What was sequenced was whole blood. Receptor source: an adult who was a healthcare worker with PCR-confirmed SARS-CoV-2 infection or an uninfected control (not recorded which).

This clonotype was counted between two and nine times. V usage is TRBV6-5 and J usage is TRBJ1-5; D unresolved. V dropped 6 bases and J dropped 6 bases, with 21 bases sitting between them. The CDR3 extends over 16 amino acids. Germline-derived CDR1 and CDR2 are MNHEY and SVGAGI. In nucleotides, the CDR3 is TGTGCCAGCAGCCCATCGGGCCTCTCCCCCAGTCAGCCCCAGCATTTT. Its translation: CASSPSGLSPSQPQHF.

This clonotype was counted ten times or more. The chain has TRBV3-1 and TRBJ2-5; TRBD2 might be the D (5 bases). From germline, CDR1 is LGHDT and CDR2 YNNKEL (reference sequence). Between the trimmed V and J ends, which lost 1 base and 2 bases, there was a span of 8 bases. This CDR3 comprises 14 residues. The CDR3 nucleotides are TGTGCCAGCAGCCAAGTACTAGAACAAGAGACCCAGTACTTC. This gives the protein CASSQVLEQETQYF.

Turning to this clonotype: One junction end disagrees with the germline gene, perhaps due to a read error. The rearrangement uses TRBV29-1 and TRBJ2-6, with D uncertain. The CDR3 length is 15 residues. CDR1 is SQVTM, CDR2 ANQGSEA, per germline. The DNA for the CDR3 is TGCAGCGTTGGTACGTTGTTGTCTGGGACCAACGTCCTGACTTTC. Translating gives CSVGTLLSGTNVLTF.

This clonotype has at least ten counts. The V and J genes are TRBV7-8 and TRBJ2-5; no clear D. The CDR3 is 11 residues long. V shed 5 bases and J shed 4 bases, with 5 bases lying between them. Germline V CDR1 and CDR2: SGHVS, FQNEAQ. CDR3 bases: TGTGCCAGCAGCACCCGAGAGACCCAGTACTTC. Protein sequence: CASSTRETQYF.

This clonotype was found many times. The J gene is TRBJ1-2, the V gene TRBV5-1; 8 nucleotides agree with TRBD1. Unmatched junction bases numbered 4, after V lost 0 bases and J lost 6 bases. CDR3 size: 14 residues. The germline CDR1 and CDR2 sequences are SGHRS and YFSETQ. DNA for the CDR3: TGCGCCAGCAGCTTGGTGGACAGGGAAGATGGCTACACCTTC. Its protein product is CASSLVDREDGYTF.

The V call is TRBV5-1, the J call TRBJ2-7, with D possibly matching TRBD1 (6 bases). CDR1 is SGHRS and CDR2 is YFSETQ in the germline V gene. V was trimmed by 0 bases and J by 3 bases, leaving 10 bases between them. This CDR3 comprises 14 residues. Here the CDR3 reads CASSLAPDSYEQYF. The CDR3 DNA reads TGCGCCAGCAGCTTGGCCCCGGACAGCTACGAGCAGTACTTC.

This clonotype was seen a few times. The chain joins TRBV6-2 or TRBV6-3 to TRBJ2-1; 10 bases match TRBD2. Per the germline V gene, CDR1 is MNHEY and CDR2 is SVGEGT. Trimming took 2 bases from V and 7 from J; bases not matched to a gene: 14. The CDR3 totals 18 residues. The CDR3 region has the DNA TGTGCCAGCAGTTACCTCCTAAGGGAGCGGGAGGGAAGGAATGAGCAGTTCTTC. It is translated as CASSYLLREREGRNEQFF.

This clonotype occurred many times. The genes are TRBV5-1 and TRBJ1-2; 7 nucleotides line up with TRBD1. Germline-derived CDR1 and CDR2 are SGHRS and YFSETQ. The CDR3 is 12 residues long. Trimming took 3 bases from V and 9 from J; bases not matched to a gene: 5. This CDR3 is CASSSGDSRYTF. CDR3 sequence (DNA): TGCGCCAGCAGCTCGGGGGACAGCCGCTACACCTTC.

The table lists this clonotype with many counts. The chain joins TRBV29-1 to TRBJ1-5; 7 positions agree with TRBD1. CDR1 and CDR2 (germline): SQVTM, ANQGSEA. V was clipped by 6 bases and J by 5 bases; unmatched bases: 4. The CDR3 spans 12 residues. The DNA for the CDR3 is TGCAGCGTACGACAGGGAGATCAGCCCCAGCATTTT. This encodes CSVRQGDQPQHF.

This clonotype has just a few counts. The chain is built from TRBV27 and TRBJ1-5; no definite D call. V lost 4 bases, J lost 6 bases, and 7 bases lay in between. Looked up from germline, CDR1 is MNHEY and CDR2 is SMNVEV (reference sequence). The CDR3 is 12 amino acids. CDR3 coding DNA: TGTGCCAGCAGTTACGAAGGTCAGCCCCAGCATTTT. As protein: CASSYEGQPQHF.

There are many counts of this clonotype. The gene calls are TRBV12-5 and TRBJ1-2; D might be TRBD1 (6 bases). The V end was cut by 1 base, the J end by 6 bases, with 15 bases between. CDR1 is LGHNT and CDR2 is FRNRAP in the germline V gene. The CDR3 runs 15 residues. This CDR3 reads CASGLGSQGTNGYTF. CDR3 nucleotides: TGTGCTAGTGGTTTGGGCTCCCAGGGGACCAATGGCTACACCTTC.

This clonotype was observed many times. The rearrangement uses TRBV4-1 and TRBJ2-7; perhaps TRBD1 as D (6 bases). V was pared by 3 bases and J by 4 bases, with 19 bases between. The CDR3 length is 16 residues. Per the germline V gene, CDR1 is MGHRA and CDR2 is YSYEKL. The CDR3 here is CASSHPKLGHQYEQYF. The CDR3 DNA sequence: TGCGCCAGCAGCCATCCTAAACTGGGACATCAATACGAGCAGTACTTC.

The CDR3 DNA reads as TGTGCCACCCACCAAGCCGCGGGACCGCCGAACACCGGGGAGCTGTTTTTT. It specifies CATHQAAGPPNTGELFF. The chain employs TRBV19 and TRBJ2-2; D perhaps matches TRBD2 (6 bases). This CDR3 has 17 amino acids. CDR1 LNHDA and CDR2 SQIVND come from the germline V gene (reference sequence). The ends were cut back, 10 bases at V and 0 bases at J, with 21 bases in the middle.

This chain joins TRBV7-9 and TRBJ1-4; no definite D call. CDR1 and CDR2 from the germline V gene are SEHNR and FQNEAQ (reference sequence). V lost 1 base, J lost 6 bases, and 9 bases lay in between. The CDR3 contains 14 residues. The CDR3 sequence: CASSLGLPDEKLFF. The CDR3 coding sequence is TGTGCCAGCAGCTTAGGTCTCCCAGATGAAAAACTGTTTTTT. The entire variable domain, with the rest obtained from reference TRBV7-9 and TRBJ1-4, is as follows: DTGVSQNPRHKITKRGQNVTFRCDPISEHNRLYWYRQTLGQGPEFLTYFQNEAQLEKSRLLSDRFSAERPKGSFSTLEIQRTEQGDSAMYLCASSLGLPDEKLFFGSGTQLSVL.

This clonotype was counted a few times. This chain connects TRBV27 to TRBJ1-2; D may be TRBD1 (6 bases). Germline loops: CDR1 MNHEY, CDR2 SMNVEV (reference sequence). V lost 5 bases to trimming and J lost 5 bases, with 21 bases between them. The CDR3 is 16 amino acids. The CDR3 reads CASSAISRTDTYGYTF. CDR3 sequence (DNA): TGTGCCAGCAGTGCCATATCCCGGACAGATACTTATGGCTACACCTTC.

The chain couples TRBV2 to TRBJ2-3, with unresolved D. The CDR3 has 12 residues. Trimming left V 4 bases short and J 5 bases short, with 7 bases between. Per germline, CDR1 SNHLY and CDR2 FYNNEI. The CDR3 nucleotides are TGTGCCAGCAGTGTTGGTGGAGATACGCAGTATTTT. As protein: CASSVGGDTQYF.

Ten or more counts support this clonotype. CDR3 nucleotide sequence: TGTGCCAGCAGCCCCCCCGGTGGGGCCAACGTCCTGACTTTC. Translation: CASSPPGGANVLTF. The V call is TRBV5-4, the J call TRBJ2-6; D gene ambiguous. CDR1 and CDR2 (germline): SGHNT, YYREEE (reference sequence). Trimming removed 4 bases at V and 3 bases at J, with 8 bases between. The CDR3 runs to 14 residues.

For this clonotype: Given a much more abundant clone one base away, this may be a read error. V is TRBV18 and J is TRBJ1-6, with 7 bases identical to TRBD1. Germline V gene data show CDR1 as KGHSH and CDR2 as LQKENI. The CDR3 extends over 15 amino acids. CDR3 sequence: CASSPRGQMNSLLHF. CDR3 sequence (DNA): TGTGCCAGCTCACCACGGGGACAGATGAATTCACTCCTCCACTTT.

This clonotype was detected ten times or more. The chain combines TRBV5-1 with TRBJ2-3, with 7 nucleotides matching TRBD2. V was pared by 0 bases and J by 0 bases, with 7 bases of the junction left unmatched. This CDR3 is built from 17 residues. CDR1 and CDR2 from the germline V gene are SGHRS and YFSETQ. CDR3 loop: CASSLAASGSSTDTQYF. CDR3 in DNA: TGCGCCAGCAGCTTGGCGGCTAGCGGTTCCAGCACAGATACGCAGTATTTT. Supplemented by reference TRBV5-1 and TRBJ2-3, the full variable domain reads KAGVTQTPRYLIKTRGQQVTLSCSPISGHRSVSWYQQTPGQGLQFLFEYFSETQRNKGNFPGRFSGRQFSNSRSEMNVSTLELGDSALYLCASSLAASGSSTDTQYFGPGTRLTVL.

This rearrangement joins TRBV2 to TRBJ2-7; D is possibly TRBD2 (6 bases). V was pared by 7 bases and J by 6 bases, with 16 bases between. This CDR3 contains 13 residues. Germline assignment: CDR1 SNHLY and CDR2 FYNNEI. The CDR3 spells CASIGRESREQYF. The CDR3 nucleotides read TGTGCCAGCATTGGACGGGAGTCCCGCGAGCAGTACTTC.

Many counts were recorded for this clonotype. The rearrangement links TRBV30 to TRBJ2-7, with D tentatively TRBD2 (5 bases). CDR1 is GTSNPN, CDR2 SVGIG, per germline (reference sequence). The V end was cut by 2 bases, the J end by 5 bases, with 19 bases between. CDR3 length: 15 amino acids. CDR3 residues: CAWSKFNAGDHEQYF. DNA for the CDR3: TGTGCCTGGAGTAAGTTCAACGCGGGCGATCACGAGCAGTACTTC. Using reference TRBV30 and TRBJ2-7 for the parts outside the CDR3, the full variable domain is SQTIHQWPATLVQPVGSPLSLECTVEGTSNPNLYWYRQAAGRGLQLLFYSVGIGQISSEVPQNLSASRPQDRQFILSSKKLLLSDSGFYLCAWSKFNAGDHEQYFGPGTRLTVT.

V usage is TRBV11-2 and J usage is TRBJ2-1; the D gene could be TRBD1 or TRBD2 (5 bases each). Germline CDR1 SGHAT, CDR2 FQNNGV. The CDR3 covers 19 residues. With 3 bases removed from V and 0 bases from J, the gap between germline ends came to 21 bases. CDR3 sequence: CASSFPVGVVLSSYNEQFF. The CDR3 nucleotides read TGTGCCAGCAGCTTCCCGGTGGGGGTGGTATTAAGCTCCTACAATGAGCAGTTCTTC.

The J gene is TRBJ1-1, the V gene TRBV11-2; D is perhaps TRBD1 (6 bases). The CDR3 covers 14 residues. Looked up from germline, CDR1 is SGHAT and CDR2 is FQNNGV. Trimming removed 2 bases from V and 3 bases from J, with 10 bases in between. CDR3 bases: TGTGCCAGCAGCTTACGAACAGGGTACACTGAAGCTTTCTTT. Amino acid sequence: CASSLRTGYTEAFF. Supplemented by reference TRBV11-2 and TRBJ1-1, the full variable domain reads EAGVAQSPRYKIIEKRQSVAFWCNPISGHATLYWYQQILGQGPKLLIQFQNNGVVDDSQLPKDRFSAERLKGVDSTLKIQPAKLEDSAVYLCASSLRTGYTEAFFGQGTRLTVV.

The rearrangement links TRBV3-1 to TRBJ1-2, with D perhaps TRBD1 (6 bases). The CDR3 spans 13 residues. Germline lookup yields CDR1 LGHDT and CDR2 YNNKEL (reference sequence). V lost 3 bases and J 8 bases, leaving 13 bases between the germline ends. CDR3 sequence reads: CASSHTSRGGYTF. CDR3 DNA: TGTGCCAGCAGCCATACTAGCAGGGGCGGCTACACCTTC.

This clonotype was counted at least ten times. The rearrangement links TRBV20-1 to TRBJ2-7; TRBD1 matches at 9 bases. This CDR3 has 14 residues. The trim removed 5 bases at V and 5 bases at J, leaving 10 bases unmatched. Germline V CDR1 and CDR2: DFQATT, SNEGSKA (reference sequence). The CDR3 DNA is TGCAGTGCTCTGCGCCCGGGACAGGGTAACGAGCAGTACTTC. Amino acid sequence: CSALRPGQGNEQYF.

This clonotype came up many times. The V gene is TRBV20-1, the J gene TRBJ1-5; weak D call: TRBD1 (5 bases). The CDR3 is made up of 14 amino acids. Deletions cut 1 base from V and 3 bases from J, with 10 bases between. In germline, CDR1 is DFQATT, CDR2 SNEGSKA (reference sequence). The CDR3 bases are TGCAGTGCTAGAGGGGGCCCGCACAATCAGCCCCAGCATTTT. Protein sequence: CSARGGPHNQPQHF.

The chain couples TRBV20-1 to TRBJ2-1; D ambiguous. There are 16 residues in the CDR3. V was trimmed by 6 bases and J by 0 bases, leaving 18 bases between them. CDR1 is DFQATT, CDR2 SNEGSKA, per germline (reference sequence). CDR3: CSAPGPGRSSYNEQFF. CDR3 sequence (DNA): TGCAGTGCCCCAGGACCTGGACGAAGCTCCTACAATGAGCAGTTCTTC.

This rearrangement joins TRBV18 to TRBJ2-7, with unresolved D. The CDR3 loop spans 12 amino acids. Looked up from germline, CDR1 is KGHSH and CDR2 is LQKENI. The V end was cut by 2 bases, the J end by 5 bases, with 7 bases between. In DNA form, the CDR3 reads TGTGCCAGCTCACCAATCGGTGACGAGCAGTACTTC. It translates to CASSPIGDEQYF.

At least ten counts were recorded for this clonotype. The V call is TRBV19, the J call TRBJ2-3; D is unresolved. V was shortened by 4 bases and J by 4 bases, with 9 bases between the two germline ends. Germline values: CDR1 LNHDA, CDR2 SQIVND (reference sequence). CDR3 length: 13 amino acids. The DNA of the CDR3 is TGTGCCAGTAGTAGTATCTACCCAGATACGCAGTATTTT. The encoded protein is CASSSIYPDTQYF.

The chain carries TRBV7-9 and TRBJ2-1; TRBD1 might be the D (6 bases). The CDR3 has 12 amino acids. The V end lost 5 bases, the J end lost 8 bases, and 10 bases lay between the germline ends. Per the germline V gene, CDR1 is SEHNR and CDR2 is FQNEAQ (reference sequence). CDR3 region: CASSLDRHEQFF. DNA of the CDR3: TGTGCCAGCAGCCTTGACAGGCATGAGCAGTTCTTC. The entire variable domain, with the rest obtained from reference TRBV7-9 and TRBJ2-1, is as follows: DTGVSQNPRHKITKRGQNVTFRCDPISEHNRLYWYRQTLGQGPEFLTYFQNEAQLEKSRLLSDRFSAERPKGSFSTLEIQRTEQGDSAMYLCASSLDRHEQFFGPGTRLTVL.